The T cell receptor (beta chain) under discussion was sequenced for a study of blood T cell repertoires in COVID-19. The wider study: There were acute and convalescent COVID-19 samples, and they came from the United States, Italy and Spain. PBMCs, B-cell-depleted T cells, or T cells were the source of the cDNA or gDNA that made up the material.

In the original analysis: How many nucleated cells were present was estimated from reference gene primer amplification. Using immunoSEQ multiplex PCR, the repertoire was profiled, and TCRdb retains in-frame clones only, with some absent. The V and J calls and clone size come from that table; D and trimming were worked out from the DNA. The sample contains 110,000 or so clones, 80% to 90% of which appear only once. CDR1 is MNHEY and CDR2 is SVGAGI in the germline V gene. The CDR3 is 14 amino acids. After removal of 7 bases from V and 3 bases from J, the junction contained 6 bases not matched to a gene.

The rearrangement uses TRBV6-5 and TRBJ1-2, with TRBD1 matching over 9 bases. Sequencing was performed on peripheral blood. The source of this sequence is a man in his forties with acute or convalescent COVID-19. DNA of the CDR3: TGTGCCAGCAAGACAACAGGGGGCCACTATGGCTACACCTTC. Translation gives CASKTTGGHYGYTF.